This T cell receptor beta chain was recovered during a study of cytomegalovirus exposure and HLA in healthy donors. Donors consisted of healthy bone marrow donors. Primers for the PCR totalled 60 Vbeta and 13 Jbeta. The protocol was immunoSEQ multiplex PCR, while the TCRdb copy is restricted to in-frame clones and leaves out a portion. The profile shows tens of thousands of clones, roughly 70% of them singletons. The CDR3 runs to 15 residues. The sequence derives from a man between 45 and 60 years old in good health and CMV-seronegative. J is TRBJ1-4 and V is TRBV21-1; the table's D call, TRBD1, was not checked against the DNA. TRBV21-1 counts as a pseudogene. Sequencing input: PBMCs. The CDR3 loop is CASSPRDRGGEKLFF. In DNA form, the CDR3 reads TGTGCCAGCAGCCCCCGGGACAGGGGTGGTGAAAAACTGTTTTTT.